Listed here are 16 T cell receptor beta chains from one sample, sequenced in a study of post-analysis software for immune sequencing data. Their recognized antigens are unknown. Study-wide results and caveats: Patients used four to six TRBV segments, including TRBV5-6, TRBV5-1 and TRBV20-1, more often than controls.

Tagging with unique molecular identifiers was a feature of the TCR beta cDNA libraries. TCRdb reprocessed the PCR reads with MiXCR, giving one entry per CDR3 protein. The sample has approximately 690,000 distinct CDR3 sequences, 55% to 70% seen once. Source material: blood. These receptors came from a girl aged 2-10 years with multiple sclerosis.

As DNA, the CDR3 is TGTGCCAGCAGTTTCGGGACTGGACAGGGACAAGAGACCCAGTACTTC. Amino acids: CASSFGTGQGQETQYF. The chain has TRBV12-3 or TRBV12-4 and TRBJ2-5, with 8 nucleotides matching TRBD1. J gave up 2 bases and V 3 bases, and 8 bases lay outside the gene matches. This CDR3 has 16 amino acids.

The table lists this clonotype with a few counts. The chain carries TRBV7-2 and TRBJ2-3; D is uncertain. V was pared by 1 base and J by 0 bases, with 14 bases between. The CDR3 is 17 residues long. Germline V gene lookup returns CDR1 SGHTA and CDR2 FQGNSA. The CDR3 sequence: CASSLGLKSSSTDTQYF. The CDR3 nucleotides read TGTGCCAGCAGCTTAGGGCTTAAATCTTCTAGCACAGATACGCAGTATTTT. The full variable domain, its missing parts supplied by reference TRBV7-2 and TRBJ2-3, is GAGVSQSPSNKVTEKGKDVELRCDPISGHTALYWYRQSLGQGLEFLIYFQGNSAPDKSGLPSDRFSAERTGGSVSTLTIQRTQQEDSAVYLCASSLGLKSSSTDTQYFGPGTRLTVL.

CDR3 in DNA: TGCGCCAGCAGCCAAGGGGGAGGCGGGAGTAAAGGCTACAATGAGCAGTTCTTC. Translation gives CASSQGGGGSKGYNEQFF. V usage is TRBV4-1 and J usage is TRBJ2-1; TRBD2 matches 7 bases. Germline V lookup: CDR1 MGHRA, CDR2 YSYEKL. V lost 1 base and J lost 3; bases outside the gene matches: 12. CDR3 length: 18 amino acids.

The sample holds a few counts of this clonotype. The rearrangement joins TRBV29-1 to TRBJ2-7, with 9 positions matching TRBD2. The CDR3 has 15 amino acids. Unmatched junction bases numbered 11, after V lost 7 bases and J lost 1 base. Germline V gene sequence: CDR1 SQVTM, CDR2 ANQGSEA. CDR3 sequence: CSGAGAGGRSYEQYF. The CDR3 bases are TGCAGCGGCGCGGGAGCGGGAGGCCGATCCTACGAGCAGTACTTC.

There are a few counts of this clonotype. The CDR3 DNA sequence: TGTGCCAGCAGTCGACTAGCGGGGGAGGCAGATACGCAGTATTTT. Protein product: CASSRLAGEADTQYF. The rearrangement uses TRBV7-2 and TRBJ2-3, with 12 bases identical to TRBD2. The CDR3 length is 15 residues. Germline values: CDR1 SGHTA, CDR2 FQGNSA. With 6 bases clipped from V and 4 bases from J, the junction kept 5 bases outside the gene matches.

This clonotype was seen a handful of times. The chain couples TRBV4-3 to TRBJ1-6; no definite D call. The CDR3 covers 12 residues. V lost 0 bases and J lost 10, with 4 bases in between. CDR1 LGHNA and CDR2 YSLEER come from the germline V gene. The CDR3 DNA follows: TGCGCCAGCAGCCAAGATAGATCACCCCTCCACTTT. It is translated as CASSQDRSPLHF.

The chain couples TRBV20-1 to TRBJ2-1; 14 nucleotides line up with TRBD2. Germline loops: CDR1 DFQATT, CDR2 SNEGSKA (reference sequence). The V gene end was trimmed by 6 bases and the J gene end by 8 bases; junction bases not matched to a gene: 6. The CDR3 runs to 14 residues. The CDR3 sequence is CSASGLAGVDEQFF. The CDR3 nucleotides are TGCAGTGCCTCGGGACTAGCGGGAGTCGATGAGCAGTTCTTC.

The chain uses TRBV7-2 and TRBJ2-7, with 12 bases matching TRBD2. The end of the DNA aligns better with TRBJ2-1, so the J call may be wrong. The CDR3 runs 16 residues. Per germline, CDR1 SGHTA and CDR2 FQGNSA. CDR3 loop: CASSLDWLAGGREQFF. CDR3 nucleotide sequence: TGTGCCAGCAGCTTAGACTGGCTAGCGGGGGGGCGGGAACAGTTCTTC.

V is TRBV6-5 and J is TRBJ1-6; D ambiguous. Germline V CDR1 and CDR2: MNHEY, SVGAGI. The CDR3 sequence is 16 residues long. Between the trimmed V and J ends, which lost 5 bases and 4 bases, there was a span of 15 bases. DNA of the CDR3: TGTGCCAGCAGTCATCGGTTAAGGGAATATAATTCACCCCTCCACTTT. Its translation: CASSHRLREYNSPLHF.

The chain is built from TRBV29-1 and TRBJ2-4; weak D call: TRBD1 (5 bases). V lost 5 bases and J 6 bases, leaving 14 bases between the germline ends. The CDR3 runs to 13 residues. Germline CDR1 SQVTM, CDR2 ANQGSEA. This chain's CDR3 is CSVSTVNVNIQYF. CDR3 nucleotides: TGCAGCGTTTCGACAGTCAATGTAAACATTCAGTACTTC.

This CDR3 reads CSATRDRGNTEAFF. CDR3 coding DNA: TGCAGTGCCACCCGGGACAGGGGGAACACTGAAGCTTTCTTT. The V call is TRBV20-1, the J call TRBJ1-1, with TRBD1 matching 10 bases. V shed 6 bases, J shed 1 base, and the junction held 5 bases outside the gene matches. The CDR3 length is 14 residues. The V gene's germline CDR1 is DFQATT and CDR2 SNEGSKA (reference sequence).

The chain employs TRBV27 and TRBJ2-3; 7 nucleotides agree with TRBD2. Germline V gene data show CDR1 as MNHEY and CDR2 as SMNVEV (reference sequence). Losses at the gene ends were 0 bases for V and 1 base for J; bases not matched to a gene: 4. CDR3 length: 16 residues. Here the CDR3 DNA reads TGTGCCAGCAGTTTATCGATGAGCGGGGGCACAGATACGCAGTATTTT. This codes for CASSLSMSGGTDTQYF.

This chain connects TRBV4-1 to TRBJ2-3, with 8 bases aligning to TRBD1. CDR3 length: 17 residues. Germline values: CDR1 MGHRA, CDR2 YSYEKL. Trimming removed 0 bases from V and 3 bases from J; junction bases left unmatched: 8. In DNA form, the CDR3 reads TGCGCCAGCAGCCAAGATATGGGCAGGGGGCTGACAGATACGCAGTATTTT. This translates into CASSQDMGRGLTDTQYF.

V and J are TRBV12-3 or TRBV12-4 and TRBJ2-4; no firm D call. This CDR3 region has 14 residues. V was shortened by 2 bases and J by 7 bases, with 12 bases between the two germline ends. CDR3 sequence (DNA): TGTGCCAGCAGTTTAAGGAAGGGAAGCAACATTCAGTACTTC. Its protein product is CASSLRKGSNIQYF.

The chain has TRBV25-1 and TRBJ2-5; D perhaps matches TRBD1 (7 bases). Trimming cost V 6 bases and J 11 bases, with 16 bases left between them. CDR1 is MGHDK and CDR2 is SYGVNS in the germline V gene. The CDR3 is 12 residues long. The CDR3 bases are TGTGCCAGCAGGGAGGGGGCCGGGGAGCAGTACTTC. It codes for CASREGAGEQYF.

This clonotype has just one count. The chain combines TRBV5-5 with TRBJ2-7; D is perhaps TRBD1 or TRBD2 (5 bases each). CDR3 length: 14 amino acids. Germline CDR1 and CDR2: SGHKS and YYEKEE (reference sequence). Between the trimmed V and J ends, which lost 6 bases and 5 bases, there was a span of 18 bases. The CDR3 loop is CASIPGRLIHEQYF. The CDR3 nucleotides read TGTGCCAGCATTCCGGGACGTTTGATCCACGAGCAGTACTTC. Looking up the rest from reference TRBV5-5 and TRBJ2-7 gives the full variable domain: DAGVTQSPTHLIKTRGQQVTLRCSPISGHKSVSWYQQVLGQGPQFIFQYYEKEERGRGNFPDRFSARQFPNYSSELNVNALLLGDSALYLCASIPGRLIHEQYFGPGTRLTVT.